This T cell receptor beta chain is from a study of T-cell memory formation after mild COVID-19. Regarding the study as a whole: While clones contracting from day 15 to 85 were balanced between CD4 and CD8, later expanders leaned CD4+. Pre-infection memory carried some responding clones, suggesting that cross-reactive memory joined.

Worth noting for this clonotype: Its matching antigen is unknown.

TCRdb reprocessed the 5' RACE reads with MiXCR, giving one entry per CDR3 protein. The sample holds roughly 450,000 distinct CDR3 sequences, around a sixth seen once. Trimming took 7 bases from V and 7 from J; bases not matched to a gene: 11. The CDR3 runs 15 residues. The clonotype originates from an adult woman who had mild COVID-19 (a few samples of this study predate the infection). Cell type and time point are not known. The sequenced material came from PBMCs or a T cell subset sorted from them (not recorded which). The chain uses TRBV12-3 or TRBV12-4 and TRBJ2-2, with 8 bases that match TRBD1. In nucleotides, the CDR3 is TGTGCCAGCACCTCCTCCGGGACAGGAAGCGGGGAGCTGTTTTTT. Protein: CASTSSGTGSGELFF.